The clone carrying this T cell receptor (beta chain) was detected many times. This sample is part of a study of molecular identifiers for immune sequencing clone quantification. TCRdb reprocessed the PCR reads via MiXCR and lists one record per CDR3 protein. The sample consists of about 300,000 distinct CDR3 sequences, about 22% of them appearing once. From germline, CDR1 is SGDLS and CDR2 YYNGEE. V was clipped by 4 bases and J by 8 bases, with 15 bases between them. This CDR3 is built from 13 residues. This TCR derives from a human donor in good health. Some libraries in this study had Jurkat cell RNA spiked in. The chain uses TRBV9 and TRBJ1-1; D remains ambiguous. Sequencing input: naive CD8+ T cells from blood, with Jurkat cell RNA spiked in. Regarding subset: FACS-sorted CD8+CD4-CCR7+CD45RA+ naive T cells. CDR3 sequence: CASSPKRTGEAFF. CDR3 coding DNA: TGTGCCAGCAGCCCAAAACGGACGGGCGAAGCTTTCTTT.